A single count supports the clone carrying this T cell receptor (beta chain). In the original analysis: Amplification of reference gene primers was used by the study to estimate nucleated cell counts. Sequenced by immunoSEQ multiplex PCR; TCRdb stores in-frame clones only, minus some. From that table come the V and J calls and clone size; the DNA was used to work out D and trimming. Of tens of thousands of clones listed, 80% to 90% are singletons. This sample stems from a study of blood T cell repertoires in COVID-19. From germline, CDR1 is GTSNPN and CDR2 SVGIG (reference sequence). CDR3 length: 13 amino acids. Trimming stripped 0 bases from V and 7 bases from J, with 10 bases between.

The chain couples TRBV30 to TRBJ2-1, with D possibly TRBD2 on 5 matching bases. The sample comprised peripheral blood. This TCR was recovered from a woman in her sixties or seventies with acute or convalescent COVID-19. In DNA form, the CDR3 reads TGTGCCTGGAGTGTACTAGGATCGAATGAGCAGTTCTTC. Translation gives CAWSVLGSNEQFF.